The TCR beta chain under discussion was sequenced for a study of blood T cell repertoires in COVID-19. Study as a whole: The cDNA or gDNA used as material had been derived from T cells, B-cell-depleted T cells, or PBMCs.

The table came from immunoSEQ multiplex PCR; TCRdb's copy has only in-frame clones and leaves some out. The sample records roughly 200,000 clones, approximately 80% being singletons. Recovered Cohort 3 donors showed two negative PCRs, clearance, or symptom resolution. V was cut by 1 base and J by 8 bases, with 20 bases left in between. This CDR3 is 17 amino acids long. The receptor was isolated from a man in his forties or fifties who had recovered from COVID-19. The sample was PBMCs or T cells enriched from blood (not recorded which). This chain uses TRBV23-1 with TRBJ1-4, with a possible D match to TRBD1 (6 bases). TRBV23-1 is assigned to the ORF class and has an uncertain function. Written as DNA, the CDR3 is TGCGCCAGCAGTCAATGCTTACGGGCAGGGGAGGGAGAAAAACTGTTTTTT. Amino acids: CASSQCLRAGEGEKLFF.